This T cell receptor (beta chain) was captured by sequencing in a study of memory CD4+ T cells and cytomegalovirus serostatus. Looked up from germline, CDR1 is KGHSH and CDR2 is LQKENI. This CDR3 is built from 13 residues. V lost 2 bases and J 8 bases, leaving 10 bases between the germline ends. Only in-frame clones appear in the TCRdb table, and some are missing; sequencing was by immunoSEQ multiplex PCR. The sample shows 52,000 or so clones, 82% of them seen only once. The sort gate was single viable CD3+CD4+CD8-CD45RO+ cells for memory CD4+ T cells. Serum IgG to CMV pp150, pp28, p38 and p52 defined serostatus.

The source material was memory CD4+ T cells from blood. This TCR was recovered from an adult in good health and CMV-seronegative. The rearrangement joins TRBV18 to TRBJ2-1, with no clear D. The DNA for the CDR3 is TGTGCCAGCTCACCAGGCGGAAAGTATGAGCAGTTCTTC. Residues: CASSPGGKYEQFF.